This T cell receptor (beta chain) came from a study of spatial heterogeneity in lung cancer. This clonotype has a handful of counts. Time point given: blood at routine non-recurrence follow-up after resection. TCRdb analysed the 5' RACE reads with MiXCR anew, one entry per CDR3 protein. The table records over 95,000 distinct CDR3 sequences, 11% of them present only once. Germline CDR1 and CDR2: MNHEY and SVGAGI. The CDR3 runs to 17 residues. The ends were cut back, 2 bases at V and 1 base at J, with 15 bases in the middle. The receptor's source is a female donor with early-stage non-small cell lung cancer. The rearrangement uses TRBV6-5 and TRBJ1-3; the D is unclear. The material was PBMCs, obtained at follow-up. The CDR3 DNA is TGTGCCAGCAGTTACCGGGTACTTGGTCTATCTGGAAACACCATATATTTT. The encoded protein is CASSYRVLGLSGNTIYF.